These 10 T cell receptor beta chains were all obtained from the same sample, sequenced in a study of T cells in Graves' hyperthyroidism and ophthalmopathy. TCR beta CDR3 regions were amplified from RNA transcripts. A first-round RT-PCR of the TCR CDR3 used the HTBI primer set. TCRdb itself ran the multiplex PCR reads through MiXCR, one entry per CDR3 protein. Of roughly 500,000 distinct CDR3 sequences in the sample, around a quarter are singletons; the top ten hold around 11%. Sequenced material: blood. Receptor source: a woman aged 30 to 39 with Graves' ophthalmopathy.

CDR3 DNA sequence: TGTGCCAGCAGCGACCCCGGGACATCTGGAAACACCATATATTTT. It yields the protein CASSDPGTSGNTIYF. The rearrangement joins TRBV6-1 to TRBJ1-3; perhaps TRBD1 as D (6 bases). CDR1 and CDR2 from the germline V gene are MNHNS and SASEGT. This CDR3 has 15 residues. V was trimmed by 6 bases and J by 1 base, leaving 13 bases between them.

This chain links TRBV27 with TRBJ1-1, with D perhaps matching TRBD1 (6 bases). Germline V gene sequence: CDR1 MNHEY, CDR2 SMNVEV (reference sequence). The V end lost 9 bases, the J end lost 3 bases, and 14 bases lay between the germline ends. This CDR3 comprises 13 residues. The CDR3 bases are TGTGCCAGTATGGGGGGCCTGGACACTGAAGCTTTCTTT. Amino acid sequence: CASMGGLDTEAFF.

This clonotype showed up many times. CDR3 region: CASSPGRGAYEQYF. In DNA, the CDR3 is TGTGCCAGTAGTCCCGGACGGGGGGCCTACGAGCAGTACTTC. The chain joins TRBV19 to TRBJ2-7; 7 nucleotides align to TRBD2. V was pared by 5 bases and J by 2 bases, with 6 bases of the junction left unmatched. Germline V CDR1 and CDR2: LNHDA, SQIVND (reference sequence). The CDR3 contains 14 residues.

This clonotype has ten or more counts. The CDR3 is CASSRGRQGTEAFF. The CDR3 coding sequence is TGTGCCAGCAGCAGGGGGCGCCAAGGGACTGAAGCTTTCTTT. This chain links TRBV27 with TRBJ1-1; 8 bases fit TRBD1. The CDR3 is made up of 14 amino acids. V lost 6 bases, J lost 5 bases, and 8 bases stayed unmatched. Germline V gene lookup returns CDR1 MNHEY and CDR2 SMNVEV (reference sequence).

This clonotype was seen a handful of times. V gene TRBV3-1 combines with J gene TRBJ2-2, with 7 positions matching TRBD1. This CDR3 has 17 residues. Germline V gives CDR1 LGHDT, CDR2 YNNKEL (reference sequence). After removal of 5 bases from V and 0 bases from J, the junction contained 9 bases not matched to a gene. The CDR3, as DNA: TGTGCCAGCAGCAGACACACAGGGGTGGCGAACACCGGGGAGCTGTTTTTT. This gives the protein CASSRHTGVANTGELFF.

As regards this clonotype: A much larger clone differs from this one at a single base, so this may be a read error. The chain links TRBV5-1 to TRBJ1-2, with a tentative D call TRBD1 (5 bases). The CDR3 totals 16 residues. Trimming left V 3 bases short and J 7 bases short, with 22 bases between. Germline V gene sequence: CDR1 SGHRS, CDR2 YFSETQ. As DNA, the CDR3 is TGCGCCAGCAGCTCGGGGACGGCCAGCCTGTATGCTGGCTACACCTTC. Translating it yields CASSSGTASLYAGYTF.

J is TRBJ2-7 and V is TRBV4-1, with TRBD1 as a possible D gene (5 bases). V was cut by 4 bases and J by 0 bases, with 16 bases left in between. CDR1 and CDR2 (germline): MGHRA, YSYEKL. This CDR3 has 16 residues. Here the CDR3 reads CASSPILTATSYEQYF. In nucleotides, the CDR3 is TGCGCCAGCAGCCCTATCCTGACAGCTACCTCCTACGAGCAGTACTTC.

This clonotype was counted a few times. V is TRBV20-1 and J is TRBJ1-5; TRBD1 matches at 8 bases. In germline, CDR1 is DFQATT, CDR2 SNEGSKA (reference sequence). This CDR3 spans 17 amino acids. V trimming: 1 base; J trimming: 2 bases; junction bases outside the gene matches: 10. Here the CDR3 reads CSARGQGAISGNQPQHF. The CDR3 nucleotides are TGCAGTGCTAGAGGGCAGGGGGCAATCTCTGGCAATCAGCCCCAGCATTTT.

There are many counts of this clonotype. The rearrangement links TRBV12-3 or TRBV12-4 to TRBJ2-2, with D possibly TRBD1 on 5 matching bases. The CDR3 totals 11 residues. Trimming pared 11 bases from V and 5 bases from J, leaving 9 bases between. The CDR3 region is CAGAGTGELFF. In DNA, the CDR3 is TGTGCCGGGGCAGGTACCGGGGAGCTGTTTTTT.

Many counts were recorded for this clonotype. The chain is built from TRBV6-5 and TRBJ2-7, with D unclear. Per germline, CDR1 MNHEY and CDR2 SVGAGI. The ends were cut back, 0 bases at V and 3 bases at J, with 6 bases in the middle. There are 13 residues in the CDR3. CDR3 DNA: TGTGCCAGCAGTTACTCGGAAGTCTACGAGCAGTACTTC. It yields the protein CASSYSEVYEQYF.